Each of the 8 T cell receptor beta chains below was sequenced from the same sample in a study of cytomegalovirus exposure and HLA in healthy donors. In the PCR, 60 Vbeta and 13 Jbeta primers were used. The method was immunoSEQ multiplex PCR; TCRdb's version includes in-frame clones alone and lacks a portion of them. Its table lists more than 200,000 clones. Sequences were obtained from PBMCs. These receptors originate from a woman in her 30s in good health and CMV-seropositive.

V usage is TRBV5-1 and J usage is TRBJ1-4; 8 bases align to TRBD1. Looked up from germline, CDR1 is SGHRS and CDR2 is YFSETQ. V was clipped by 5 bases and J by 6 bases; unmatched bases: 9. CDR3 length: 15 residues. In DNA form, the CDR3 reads TGCGCCAGCAGTCGGACCGGGACAGGTGATGAAAAACTGTTTTTT. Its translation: CASSRTGTGDEKLFF.

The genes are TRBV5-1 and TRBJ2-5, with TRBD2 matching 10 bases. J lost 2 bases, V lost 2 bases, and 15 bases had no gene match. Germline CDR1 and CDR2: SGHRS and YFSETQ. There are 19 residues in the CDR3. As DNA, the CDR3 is TGCGCCAGCAGCTTAGGATTTACTGGAACTAGCGGGAAACAAGAGACCCAGTACTTC. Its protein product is CASSLGFTGTSGKQETQYF.

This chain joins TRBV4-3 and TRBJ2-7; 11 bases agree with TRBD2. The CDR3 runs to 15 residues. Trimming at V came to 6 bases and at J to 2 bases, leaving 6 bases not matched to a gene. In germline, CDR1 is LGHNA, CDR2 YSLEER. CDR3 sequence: CASSRGTSGAYEQYF. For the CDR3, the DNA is TGCGCCAGCAGTCGAGGGACTAGCGGTGCCTACGAGCAGTACTTC.

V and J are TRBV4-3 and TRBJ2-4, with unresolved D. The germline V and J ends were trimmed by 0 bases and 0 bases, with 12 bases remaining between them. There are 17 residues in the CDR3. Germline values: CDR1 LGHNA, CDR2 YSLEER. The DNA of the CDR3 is TGCGCCAGCAGCCAAGATTTTGGGCAAATAGCCAAAAACATTCAGTACTTC. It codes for CASSQDFGQIAKNIQYF.

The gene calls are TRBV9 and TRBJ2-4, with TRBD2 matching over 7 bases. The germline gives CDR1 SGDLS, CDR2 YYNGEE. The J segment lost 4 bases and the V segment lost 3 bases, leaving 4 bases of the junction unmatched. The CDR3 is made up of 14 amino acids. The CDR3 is CASSAAGEKNIQYF. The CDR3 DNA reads TGTGCCAGCAGCGCGGCGGGGGAGAAAAACATTCAGTACTTC.

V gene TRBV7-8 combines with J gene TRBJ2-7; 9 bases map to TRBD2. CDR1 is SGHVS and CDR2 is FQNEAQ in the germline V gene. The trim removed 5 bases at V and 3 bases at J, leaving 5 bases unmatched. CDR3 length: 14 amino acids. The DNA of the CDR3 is TGTGCCAGCAGCCTGACTAGCGGCTACTACGAGCAGTACTTC. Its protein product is CASSLTSGYYEQYF.

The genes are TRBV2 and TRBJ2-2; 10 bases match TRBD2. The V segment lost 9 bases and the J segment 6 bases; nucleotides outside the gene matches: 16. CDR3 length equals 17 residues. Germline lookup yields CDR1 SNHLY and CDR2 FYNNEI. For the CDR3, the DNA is TGTGCCAGACGAGGCGTCGAAGCGGGAGGGATTTCCGGGGAGCTGTTTTTT. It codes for CARRGVEAGGISGELFF.

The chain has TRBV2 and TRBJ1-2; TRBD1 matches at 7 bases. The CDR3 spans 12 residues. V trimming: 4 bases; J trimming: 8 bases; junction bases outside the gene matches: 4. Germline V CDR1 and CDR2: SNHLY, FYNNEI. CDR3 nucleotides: TGTGCCAGCAGTGTCACAGGGGACGGCTACACCTTC. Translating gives CASSVTGDGYTF.